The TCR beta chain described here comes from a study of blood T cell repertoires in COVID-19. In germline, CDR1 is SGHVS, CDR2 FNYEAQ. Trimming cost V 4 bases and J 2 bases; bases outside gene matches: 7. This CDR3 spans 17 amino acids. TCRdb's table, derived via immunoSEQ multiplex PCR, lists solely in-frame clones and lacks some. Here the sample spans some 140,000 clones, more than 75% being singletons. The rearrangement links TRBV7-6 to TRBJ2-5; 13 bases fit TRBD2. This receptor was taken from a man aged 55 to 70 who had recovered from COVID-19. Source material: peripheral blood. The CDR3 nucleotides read TGTGCCAGCAGCTCCAGACTAGCGGGGGGTTTTCAAGAGACCCAGTACTTC. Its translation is CASSSRLAGGFQETQYF.